A single T cell receptor beta chain is shown here with its context. Its antigen remains unknown. TCRdb reprocessed the reads with MiXCR, giving one entry per CDR3 protein. The sample lists hundreds of thousands of distinct CDR3 sequences; 24% were seen once. These data belong to a study of T cell repertoires in cytomegalovirus infection. Study as a whole: Public TCR beta signature analysis indicated the presence of both CMV infection and matching HLA type.

Germline V gene data show CDR1 as MDHEN and CDR2 as SYDVKM. Trimming took off 1 base at V and 2 bases at J, with 6 bases between the two ends. The CDR3 consists of 14 residues. Study results and limitations: HLA-C-restricted CMV-specific TCR beta clonotypes were dominant in the ex vivo response. Of the TCR beta families, the public ones yielded a cumulative frequency that identified carriers of CMV plus the relevant HLA.

The receptor was isolated from a human donor in good health (CMV status not recorded). Some clones in this sample may be carry-over from other donors' samples. Sequences were obtained from CD8+ T cells from PBMCs. The chain uses TRBV28 and TRBJ2-1; D uncertain. CDR3 sequence: CASSLLLTYNEQFF. Here the CDR3 DNA reads TGTGCCAGCAGTTTATTACTGACCTACAATGAGCAGTTCTTC.